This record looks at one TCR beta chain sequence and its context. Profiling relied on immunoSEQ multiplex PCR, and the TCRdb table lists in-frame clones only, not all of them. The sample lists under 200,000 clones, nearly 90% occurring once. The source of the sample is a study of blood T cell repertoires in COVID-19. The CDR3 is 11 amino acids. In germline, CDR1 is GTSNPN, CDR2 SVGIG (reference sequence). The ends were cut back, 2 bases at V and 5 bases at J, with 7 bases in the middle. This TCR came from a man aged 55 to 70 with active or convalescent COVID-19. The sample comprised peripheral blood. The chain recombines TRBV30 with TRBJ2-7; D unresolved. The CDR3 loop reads CAWSRRNEQYF. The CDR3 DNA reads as TGTGCCTGGAGTCGGCGGAACGAGCAGTACTTC.